What follows is one T cell receptor beta chain and its context. Its antigen is not known. TCRdb keeps only in-frame clones here, not all; method: immunoSEQ multiplex PCR. The sample gives under 20,000 clones, about 97% of which show up once; more than 1.5% is in the top ten. This sample stems from a study of monozygotic twins with cystic fibrosis. Regarding the study as a whole: V usage most resembled the co-twin in 13 of 16 pairs.

V lost 0 bases to trimming and J lost 6 bases, with 17 bases between them. The CDR3 spans 16 residues. Germline CDR1 and CDR2: SGHAT and FQNNGV. Material for sequencing was blood. The source is a woman in her thirties with cystic fibrosis. The chain has TRBV11-2 and TRBJ2-5, with D unclear. CDR3 amino acids: CASSLEASGKWKTQYF. The CDR3, as DNA: TGTGCCAGCAGCTTAGAGGCGAGTGGGAAGTGGAAGACCCAGTACTTC.